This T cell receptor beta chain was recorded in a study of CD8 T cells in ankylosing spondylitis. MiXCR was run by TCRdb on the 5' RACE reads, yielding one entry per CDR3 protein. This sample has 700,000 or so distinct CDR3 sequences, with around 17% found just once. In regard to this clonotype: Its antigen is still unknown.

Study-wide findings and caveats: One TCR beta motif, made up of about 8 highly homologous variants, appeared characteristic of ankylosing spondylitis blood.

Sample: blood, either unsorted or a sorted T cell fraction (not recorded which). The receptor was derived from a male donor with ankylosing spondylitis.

DNA of the CDR3: TGTGCCAGCAGTTTGACAGTGGGAAAACTGTTTTTT. This gives the protein CASSLTVGKLFF. V gene TRBV7-2 combines with J gene TRBJ1-4; D might be TRBD1 (5 bases). The germline V and J ends were trimmed by 6 bases and 10 bases, with 12 bases remaining between them. CDR3 size: 12 residues. CDR1 is SGHTA, CDR2 FQGNSA, per germline.